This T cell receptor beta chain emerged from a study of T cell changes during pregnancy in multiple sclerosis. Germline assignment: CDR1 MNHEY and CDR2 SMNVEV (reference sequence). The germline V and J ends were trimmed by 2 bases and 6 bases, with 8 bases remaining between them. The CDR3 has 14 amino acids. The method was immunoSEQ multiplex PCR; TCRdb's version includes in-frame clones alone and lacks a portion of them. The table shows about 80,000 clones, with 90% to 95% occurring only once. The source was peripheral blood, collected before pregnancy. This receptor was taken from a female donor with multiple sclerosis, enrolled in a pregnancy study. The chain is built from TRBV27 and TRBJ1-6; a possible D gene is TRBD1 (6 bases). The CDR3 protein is CASSLEGGNSPLHF. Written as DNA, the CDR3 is TGTGCCAGCAGTTTAGAAGGGGGTAATTCACCCCTCCACTTT.